These T cell receptor beta chains were read from a single sample in a study of blood T cell repertoires in COVID-19. Data came from immunoSEQ multiplex PCR; TCRdb stores just in-frame clones and leaves some out. The data contain fewer than 250,000 clones, roughly four fifths of them seen just once; the ten biggest clones take up 4.7%. Source material: peripheral blood. The receptor source for this set is a woman aged 70 to 79 with acute or convalescent COVID-19. Each CDR3 is given with its conserved first and last residue. The order of the fields is D gene, V gene, J gene, clone size, CDR3 protein. A D gene is named only where the DNA matches it firmly. Clone size is stated in some rows and not others, as once, few, many or a class when expanded.

.,TRBV5-4,TRBJ2-1,.,CASSEGDYNEQFF
TRBD1,TRBV11-2,TRBJ1-6,.,CASSPGQGAPLHF
TRBD2,TRBV18,TRBJ2-3,.,CASSPGATSRGADTQYF
.,TRBV18,TRBJ1-3,.,CASSPGEAVSGNTIYF
TRBD2,TRBV7-8,TRBJ2-7,.,CASSFSGGTYEQYF
TRBD1,TRBV19,TRBJ1-6,.,CAILRTGQGSSPLHF
.,TRBV5-8,TRBJ1-2,.,CASSLVRSYGYTF
.,TRBV6-1,TRBJ1-3,.,CASSELAGSGNTIYF
.,TRBV12-3/TRBV12-4,TRBJ1-1,few,CASGQTEAFF
TRBD1,TRBV5-5,TRBJ1-1,.,CASSLQGFNTEAFF
.,TRBV3-1/TRBV3-2,TRBJ2-7,few,CASSTGFGEQYF
TRBD1,TRBV9,TRBJ1-2,.,CASSVGTGSEGYTF
TRBD2,TRBV12-5,TRBJ2-1,once,CASGLVARGSLYNEQFF
TRBD2,TRBV2,TRBJ2-1,.,CASRVLAGALYNEQFF
TRBD1,TRBV7-2,TRBJ2-3,.,CASSLNGQVQDTQYF
TRBD1,TRBV5-8,TRBJ2-1,.,CASSLPGTGSNEQFF
.,TRBV5-1,TRBJ1-2,.,CASSLGRVFYGYTF
TRBD1,TRBV7-6,TRBJ2-5,.,CASSPGQQETQYF
TRBD1,TRBV24-1,TRBJ1-3,.,CATSDNPGTAGNTIYF
.,TRBV24-1,TRBJ2-7,.,CATSRGPPRHEQYF
TRBD1,TRBV6-4,TRBJ1-1,once,CASSDKGQSTEAFF
.,TRBV10-3,TRBJ2-3,.,CAISEGHASTDTQYF
TRBD1,TRBV5-1,TRBJ2-7,.,CASSLGTGPSYEQYF
TRBD1,TRBV4-3,TRBJ2-7,.,CASSQDRPGQGGYEQYF
.,TRBV5-1,TRBJ1-2,.,CASSTNRVANYGYTF
.,TRBV4-3,TRBJ2-3,.,CASSQDINSGFFTDTQYF
TRBD1,TRBV6-5,TRBJ1-2,.,CASSYSTGGLYGYTF
TRBD1,TRBV11-3,TRBJ2-5,.,CASSLGQGETQYF